This T cell receptor (beta chain) was sequenced for a study of shared clonotypes between healthy human individuals. As concerns this clone: Its antigen is not known. This sample includes further DNA sequences coding for the same CDR3.

Each subset's genomic DNA was split evenly across several immunoSEQ plates. Profiled with immunoSEQ multiplex PCR; TCRdb holds only in-frame clones, not every one. The sample has about 2,500,000 clones; roughly nine tenths are singletons. Findings and caveats of the study: Sorted-subset sequencing, rarefaction showed, was incomplete despite large depth.

The CDR3 spans 15 residues. The junction had 5 bases not matched to a gene; V was cut back by 5 bases and J by 4 bases. From germline, CDR1 is MNHNS and CDR2 SASEGT. This chain uses TRBV6-1 with TRBJ2-3, with 11 positions matching TRBD1. This TCR came from a man aged 18-30 years in good health. Sequenced: naive CD4+ T cells sorted from blood. Subset in this sample: CD45RA+ positively selected. CDR3 amino acids: CASSTGTGGADTQYF. The CDR3 nucleotides read TGTGCCAGCAGTACCGGGACAGGGGGAGCAGATACGCAGTATTTT.